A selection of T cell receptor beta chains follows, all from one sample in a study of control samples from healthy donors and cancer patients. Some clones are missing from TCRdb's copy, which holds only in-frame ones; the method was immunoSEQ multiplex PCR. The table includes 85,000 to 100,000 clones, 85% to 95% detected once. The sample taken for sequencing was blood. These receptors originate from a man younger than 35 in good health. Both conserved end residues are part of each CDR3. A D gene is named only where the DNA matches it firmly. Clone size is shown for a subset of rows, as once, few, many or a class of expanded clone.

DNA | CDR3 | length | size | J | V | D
TGTGCCAGCAGCCAAGACTACTTCTACACAGATACGCAGTATTTT | CASSQDYFYTDTQYF | 15 | - | TRBJ2-3 | TRBV3-1/TRBV3-2 | -
TGCGCCAGCAGCTGGGGAGGGGGGCTACGGAATGAAGAGACCCAGTACTTC | CASSWGGGLRNEETQYF | 17 | - | TRBJ2-5 | TRBV5-1 | -
TGCGCCAGCAGCCAAGGACAGTCAGGCTCCTATAATTCACCCCTCCACTTT | CASSQGQSGSYNSPLHF | 17 | - | TRBJ1-6 | TRBV4-3 | -
TGTGCCTGGAGTTTCTCAGCCTGGGACAGGGACAGGGGGCAGTTCTTC | CAWSFSAWDRDRGQFF | 16 | - | TRBJ2-1 | TRBV30 | TRBD1
TGTGCCAGCAGCTCCCTCTACGAGCAGTACTTC | CASSSLYEQYF | 11 | - | TRBJ2-7 | TRBV7-9 | -
TGTGCCAGCAGCTTAGGGGGCGACACCGGGGAGCTGTTTTTT | CASSLGGDTGELFF | 14 | - | TRBJ2-2 | TRBV7-9 | -
TGTGCCAGTAGTATAGATACGCATAGCAATCAGCCCCAGCATTTT | CASSIDTHSNQPQHF | 15 | - | TRBJ1-5 | TRBV19 | -
TGTGCCAGCAGCCATGGGGGTCAGACCGCTTTCTATAATTCACCCCTCCACTTT | CASSHGGQTAFYNSPLHF | 18 | once | TRBJ1-6 | TRBV5-8 | -
TGTGCCAGCAGAGGGACTACCTACGAGCAGTACTTC | CASRGTTYEQYF | 12 | - | TRBJ2-7 | TRBV5-4 | TRBD2
TGCAGTGCTAGTGAACTTGGCGCTAGCGGGACGACAATGGGGGAGCTGTTTTTT | CSASELGASGTTMGELFF | 18 | - | TRBJ2-2 | TRBV20-1 | TRBD2
TGTGCCAGCAGCCCTACGCCAGCGACACCGCCCCGGGAAGCTTTCTTT | CASSPTPATPPREAFF | 16 | - | TRBJ1-1 | TRBV7-9 | -
TGTGCCAGCAGCTTAGACGCGGGAAACTATGGCTACACCTTC | CASSLDAGNYGYTF | 14 | - | TRBJ1-2 | TRBV7-9 | -
TGTGCCAGCAGTTCAGCCCCACAGGTTAACTATGGCTACACCTTC | CASSSAPQVNYGYTF | 15 | once | TRBJ1-2 | TRBV27 | -
TGTGCCAGCAGCTTGGTTCCGGGCAATGAGCAGTTCTTC | CASSLVPGNEQFF | 13 | - | TRBJ2-1 | TRBV5-6 | -
TGTGCCAGCAAGTCGCAGGGTGTCTCGGTTGGCTACACCTTC | CASKSQGVSVGYTF | 14 | - | TRBJ1-2 | TRBV28 | -
TGTGCCAGCAGTGACTCGGGGGCGGGGACCGGGGAGCTGTTTTTT | CASSDSGAGTGELFF | 15 | - | TRBJ2-2 | TRBV6-4 | -
TGTGCCAGCAGCTCGACAGAGACAGCTAACTATGGCTACACCTTC | CASSSTETANYGYTF | 15 | - | TRBJ1-2 | TRBV7-9 | -
TGCGCCAGCAACAAAGGCGGGACAAATGAAGAGACCCAGTACTTC | CASNKGGTNEETQYF | 15 | - | TRBJ2-5 | TRBV5-1 | -
TGTGCCAGCAATAGGGGGCCAGGTCAGCCCCAGCATTTT | CASNRGPGQPQHF | 13 | - | TRBJ1-5 | TRBV12-3/TRBV12-4 | TRBD1
TGCGCCAGCAGCCAAGATCTTCCCAGCGGGAGTATTGAGGGATTCTACAATGAGCAGTTCTTC | CASSQDLPSGSIEGFYNEQFF | 21 | - | TRBJ2-1 | TRBV4-3 | TRBD2
TGCGCCAGCAACTCCGGCGGGGCGGGAGAGACCCAGTACTTC | CASNSGGAGETQYF | 14 | - | TRBJ2-5 | TRBV5-1 | -
TGTGCCAGCTCACCACCGGGTGACAGGTCAACAACTGAAGCTTTCTTT | CASSPPGDRSTTEAFF | 16 | - | TRBJ1-1 | TRBV18 | -
TGTGCCAGCAGGAGGGCAGGCGCAGGCTACACCTTC | CASRRAGAGYTF | 12 | - | TRBJ1-2 | TRBV2 | -
TGTGCCAGCAGCCCCGGCGAGCAGTTCTTC | CASSPGEQFF | 10 | - | TRBJ2-1 | TRBV7-9 | -
TGTGCCAGCAGCGAGGCGTTAGCGGCCCCCTCCTACAATGAGCAGTTCTTC | CASSEALAAPSYNEQFF | 17 | - | TRBJ2-1 | TRBV7-9 | -
TGTGCCAGCTCACCAGCAGGGGCGAATGAAAAACTGTTTTTT | CASSPAGANEKLFF | 14 | - | TRBJ1-4 | TRBV18 | -
TGTGCCAGTACCCCAGCCCCCAAGGGCCCGGCCGGGGAGCTGTTTTTT | CASTPAPKGPAGELFF | 16 | - | TRBJ2-2 | TRBV19 | -
TGTGCCAGCAGCTCACAGGGGCTGGGGTACAATCAGCCCCAGCATTTT | CASSSQGLGYNQPQHF | 16 | once | TRBJ1-5 | TRBV13 | TRBD1
TGCGCCAGCGCGGAACAGCGAAACACCGGGGAGCTGTTTTTT | CASAEQRNTGELFF | 14 | - | TRBJ2-2 | TRBV5-1 | -
TGCGCCACCCCAAACCTCCCCACTGAAGCTTTCTTT | CATPNLPTEAFF | 12 | - | TRBJ1-1 | TRBV23-1 | -
TGTGCCAGCAGCGGTACCCGGGAGGGATCCTACAATGAGCAGTTCTTC | CASSGTREGSYNEQFF | 16 | once | TRBJ2-1 | TRBV9 | TRBD2
TGTGCCAGCATCAGGGAAACTAATGAAAAACTGTTTTTT | CASIRETNEKLFF | 13 | - | TRBJ1-4 | TRBV2 | -
TGTGCTAGTGGTTTGGGTTCCAACTACGAGCAGTACTTC | CASGLGSNYEQYF | 13 | - | TRBJ2-7 | TRBV12-5 | -
TGTGCCAGTAGAGCTCCGGGACATTACACAGATACGCAGTATTTT | CASRAPGHYTDTQYF | 15 | - | TRBJ2-3 | TRBV19 | -
TGTGCCAGCAGCCAGCAACCAGCGGGAGGGCCTCTTGGGGACGAGCAGTACTTC | CASSQQPAGGPLGDEQYF | 18 | - | TRBJ2-7 | TRBV5-5 | TRBD2
TGTGCCAGCATCCAAAGACAGGGCGCCTACAATGAGCAGTTCTTC | CASIQRQGAYNEQFF | 15 | once | TRBJ2-1 | TRBV13 | TRBD1
TGTGCCAGCAGGGCAGACAGCAATCAGCCCCAGCATTTT | CASRADSNQPQHF | 13 | - | TRBJ1-5 | TRBV6-6 | -
TGTGCCAGCAGTTACGGGACATCCCTTGAAGCTTTCTTT | CASSYGTSLEAFF | 13 | - | TRBJ1-1 | TRBV6-5 | -
TGTGCCACCAGCAGCCGGTTAAAAGGAGACGAGCAGTACTTC | CATSSRLKGDEQYF | 14 | - | TRBJ2-7 | TRBV15 | -
TGTGCCAGCAGCCAAAATGGGAGGACCCAGTACTTC | CASSQNGRTQYF | 12 | - | TRBJ2-5 | TRBV7-8 | -
TGTGCCAGTAGTACACAGACCTATAATTCACCCCTCCACTTT | CASSTQTYNSPLHF | 14 | - | TRBJ1-6 | TRBV19 | -
TGTGCCAGCAGCGCCCGGACGGATTACAATGAGCAGTTCTTC | CASSARTDYNEQFF | 14 | - | TRBJ2-1 | TRBV9 | -
TGTGCCAGCAGTTACCCAAGGACAGGGGGGAGCTCTGGGGCCAACGTCCTGACTTTC | CASSYPRTGGSSGANVLTF | 19 | - | TRBJ2-6 | TRBV6-2/TRBV6-3 | TRBD1
TGCGCCAGCAGTGGGGCTGGGAAAGAAGCTTTCTTT | CASSGAGKEAFF | 12 | - | TRBJ1-1 | TRBV10-1 | -
TGTGCCAGCAGCTTAATGAACCCAGGGCTCCCTGAAGCTTTCTTT | CASSLMNPGLPEAFF | 15 | - | TRBJ1-1 | TRBV5-5 | -
TGTGCCAGCTTGGGACTGCTCAATGAGCAGTTCTTC | CASLGLLNEQFF | 12 | - | TRBJ2-1 | TRBV2 | -
TGTGCCAGCAGCTTAGTTGAGATAGGCGAGCAGTACTTC | CASSLVEIGEQYF | 13 | - | TRBJ2-7 | TRBV7-9 | -